The 5 T cell receptor beta chains reported below all come from one sample, sequenced in a study of technical replicates of blood from a handful of donors. Some clones are missing from TCRdb's copy, which holds only in-frame ones; the method was immunoSEQ multiplex PCR. The table has under 70,000 clones, 86% seen once. Sequencing was performed on PBMCs. The receptors were gathered from a human donor in good health. Some clones in this sample may be carry-over from other donors' samples.

The J gene is TRBJ1-2, the V gene TRBV29-1; D may be TRBD1 (5 bases). The CDR3 extends over 11 amino acids. V lost 8 bases to trimming and J lost 8 bases, with 15 bases between them. Germline V gives CDR1 SQVTM, CDR2 ANQGSEA. CDR3 region: CSSQEGPGYTF. CDR3 DNA sequence: TGCAGCAGTCAGGAGGGGCCCGGCTACACCTTC.

This rearrangement joins TRBV27 to TRBJ1-6; D call uncertain. V lost 8 bases and J lost 5, with 13 bases in between. This CDR3 has 14 amino acids. The V gene's germline CDR1 is MNHEY and CDR2 SMNVEV (reference sequence). Here the CDR3 DNA reads TGTGCCAGCGGTACGCTGGGCCATAATTCACCCCTCCACTTT. The encoded protein is CASGTLGHNSPLHF.

The chain joins TRBV7-9 to TRBJ2-5; the D gene is possibly TRBD2 (5 bases). Germline CDR1 and CDR2: SEHNR and FQNEAQ (reference sequence). Between the trimmed V and J ends, which lost 3 bases and 2 bases, there was a span of 7 bases. The CDR3 extends over 13 amino acids. This chain's CDR3 is CASSFPGQETQYF. The CDR3 DNA is TGTGCCAGCAGCTTCCCGGGACAAGAGACCCAGTACTTC.

V gene TRBV10-2 combines with J gene TRBJ1-4, with D perhaps matching TRBD1 (5 bases). V was pared by 9 bases and J by 8 bases, with 13 bases between. The CDR3 covers 12 residues. Germline V gives CDR1 WSHSY, CDR2 SAAADI. The CDR3 protein is CASAASGEKLFF. The CDR3 DNA sequence: TGCGCCAGTGCCGCCTCAGGGGAAAAACTGTTTTTT.

The rearrangement links TRBV2 to TRBJ1-5; 8 positions match TRBD1. After removal of 5 bases from V and 2 bases from J, the junction contained 5 bases not matched to a gene. The germline CDR1 and CDR2 sequences are SNHLY and FYNNEI. The CDR3 has 15 residues. In nucleotides, the CDR3 is TGTGCCAGCAGTCCGGACAGGGACGGCAATCAGCCCCAGCATTTT. It translates to CASSPDRDGNQPQHF. Together with reference TRBV2 and TRBJ1-5, the CDR3 gives the full variable domain: EPEVTQTPSHQVTQMGQEVILRCVPISNHLYFYWYRQILGQKVEFLVSFYNNEISEKSEIFDDQFSVERPDGSNFTLKIRSTKLEDSAMYFCASSPDRDGNQPQHFGDGTRLSIL.